This T cell receptor (beta chain) was recovered during a study of neurological immune-mediated disorders. It was by 5'RACE with 10-nucleotide random UMIs that the cDNA was made. TCRdb used MiXCR to reprocess the 5' RACE reads, holding one entry per CDR3 protein. The repertoire holds under 85,000 distinct CDR3 sequences, with 12% to 15% as singletons. This clonotype was observed many times. The target antigen is unknown. Study conclusions and caveats: The study found no CDR3 amino acid sequences shared by expanded clones across subjects, suggesting private repertoires in all groups.

The sequenced material came from PBMCs. This TCR was recovered from a woman between 45 and 60 years old in good health.

The CDR3 region has the DNA TGCGCCAGCAGTGACACGGGACAGGGGGCGAATACGCAGTATTTT. This codes for CASSDTGQGANTQYF. V and J are TRBV10-2 and TRBJ2-3; TRBD1 matches at 12 bases. The CDR3 extends over 15 amino acids. In germline, CDR1 is WSHSY, CDR2 SAAADI. The V segment lost 3 bases and the J segment 7 bases; nucleotides outside the gene matches: 5.